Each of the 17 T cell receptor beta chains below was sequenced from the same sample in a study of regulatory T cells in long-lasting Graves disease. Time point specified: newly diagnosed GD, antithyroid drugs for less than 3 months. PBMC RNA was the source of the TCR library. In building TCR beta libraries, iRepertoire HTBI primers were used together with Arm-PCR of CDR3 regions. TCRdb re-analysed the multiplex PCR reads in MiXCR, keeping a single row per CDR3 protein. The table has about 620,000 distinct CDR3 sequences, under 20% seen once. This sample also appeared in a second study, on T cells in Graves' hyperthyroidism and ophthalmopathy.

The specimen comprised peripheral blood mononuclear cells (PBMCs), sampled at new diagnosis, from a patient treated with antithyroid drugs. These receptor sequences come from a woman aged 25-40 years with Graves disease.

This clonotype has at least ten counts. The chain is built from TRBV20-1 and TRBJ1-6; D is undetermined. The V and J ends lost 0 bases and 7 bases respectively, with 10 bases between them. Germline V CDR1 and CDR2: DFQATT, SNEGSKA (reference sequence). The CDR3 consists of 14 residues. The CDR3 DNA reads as TGCAGTGCTAGAGATCCCCAGGAAAATTCACCCCTCCACTTT. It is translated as CSARDPQENSPLHF.

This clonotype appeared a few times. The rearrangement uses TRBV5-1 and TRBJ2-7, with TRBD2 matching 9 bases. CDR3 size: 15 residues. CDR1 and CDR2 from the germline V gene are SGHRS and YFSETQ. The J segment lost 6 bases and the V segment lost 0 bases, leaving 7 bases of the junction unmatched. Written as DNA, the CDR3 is TGCGCCAGCAGCTTGGGGGTAGCGGGAGTAACCGAGCAGTACTTC. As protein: CASSLGVAGVTEQYF.

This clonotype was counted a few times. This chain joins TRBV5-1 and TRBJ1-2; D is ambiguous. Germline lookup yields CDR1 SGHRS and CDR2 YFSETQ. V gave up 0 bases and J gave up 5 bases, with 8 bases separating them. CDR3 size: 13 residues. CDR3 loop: CASSLGEVYGYTF. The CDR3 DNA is TGCGCCAGCAGCTTGGGTGAGGTATATGGCTACACCTTC.

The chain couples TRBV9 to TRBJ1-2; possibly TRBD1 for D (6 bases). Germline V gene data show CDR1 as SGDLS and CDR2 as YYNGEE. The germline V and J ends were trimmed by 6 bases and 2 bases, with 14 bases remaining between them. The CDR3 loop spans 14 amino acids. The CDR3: CASNPTGSNYGYTF. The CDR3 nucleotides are TGTGCCAGCAACCCTACAGGGTCCAACTATGGCTACACCTTC.

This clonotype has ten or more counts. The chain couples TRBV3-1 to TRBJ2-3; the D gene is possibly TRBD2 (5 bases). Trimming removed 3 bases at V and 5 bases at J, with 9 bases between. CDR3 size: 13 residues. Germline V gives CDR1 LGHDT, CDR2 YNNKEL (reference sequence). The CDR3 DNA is TGTGCCAGCAGCCACCCTACTAGAGATACGCAGTATTTT. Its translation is CASSHPTRDTQYF.

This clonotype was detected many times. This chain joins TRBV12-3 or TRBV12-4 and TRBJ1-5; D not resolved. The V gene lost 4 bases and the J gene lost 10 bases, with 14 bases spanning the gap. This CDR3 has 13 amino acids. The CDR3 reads CASSSVPRGPQHF. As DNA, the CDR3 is TGTGCCAGCAGTTCGGTTCCTCGGGGTCCCCAGCATTTT.

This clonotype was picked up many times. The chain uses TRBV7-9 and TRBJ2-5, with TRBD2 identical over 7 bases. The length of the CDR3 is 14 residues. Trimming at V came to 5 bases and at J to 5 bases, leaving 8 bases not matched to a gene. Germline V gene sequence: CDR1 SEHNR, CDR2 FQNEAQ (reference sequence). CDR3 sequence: CASSRALALETQYF. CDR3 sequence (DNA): TGTGCCAGCAGCCGTGCACTAGCGCTGGAGACCCAGTACTTC.

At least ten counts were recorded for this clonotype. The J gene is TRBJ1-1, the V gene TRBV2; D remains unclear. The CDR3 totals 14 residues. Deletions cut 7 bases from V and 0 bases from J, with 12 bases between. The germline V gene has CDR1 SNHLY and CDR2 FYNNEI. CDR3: CASTRQSMNTEAFF. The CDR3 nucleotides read TGTGCCAGCACCCGACAATCCATGAACACTGAAGCTTTCTTT.

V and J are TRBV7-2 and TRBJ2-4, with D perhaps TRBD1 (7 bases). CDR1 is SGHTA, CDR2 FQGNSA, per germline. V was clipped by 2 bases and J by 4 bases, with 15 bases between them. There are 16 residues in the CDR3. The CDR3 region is CASSLQGGGKKNIQYF. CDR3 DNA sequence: TGTGCCAGCAGCTTACAGGGGGGTGGTAAAAAAAACATTCAGTACTTC.

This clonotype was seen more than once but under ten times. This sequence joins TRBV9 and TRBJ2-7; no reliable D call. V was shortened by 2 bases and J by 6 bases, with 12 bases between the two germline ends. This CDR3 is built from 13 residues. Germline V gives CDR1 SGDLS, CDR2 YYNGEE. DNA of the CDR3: TGTGCCAGCAGCGTGGATGACTGGCGCGAGCAGTACTTC. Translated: CASSVDDWREQYF.

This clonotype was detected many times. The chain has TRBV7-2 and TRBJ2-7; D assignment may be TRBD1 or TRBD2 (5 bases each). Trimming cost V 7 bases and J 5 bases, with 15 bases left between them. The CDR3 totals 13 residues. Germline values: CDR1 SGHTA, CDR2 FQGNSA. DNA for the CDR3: TGTGCCAGCACCTCCCGAGGGGTACACGAGCAGTACTTC. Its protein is CASTSRGVHEQYF.

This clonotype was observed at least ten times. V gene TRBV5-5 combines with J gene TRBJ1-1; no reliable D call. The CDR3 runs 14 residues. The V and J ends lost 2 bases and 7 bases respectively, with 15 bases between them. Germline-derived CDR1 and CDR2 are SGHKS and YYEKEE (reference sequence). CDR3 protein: CASSLGRPWYEAFF. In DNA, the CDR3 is TGTGCCAGCAGCTTAGGGCGCCCTTGGTATGAAGCTTTCTTT.

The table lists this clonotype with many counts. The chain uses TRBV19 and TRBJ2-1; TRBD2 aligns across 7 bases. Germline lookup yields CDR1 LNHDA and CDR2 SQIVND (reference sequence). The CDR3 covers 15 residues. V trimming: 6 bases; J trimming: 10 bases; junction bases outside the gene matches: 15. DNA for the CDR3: TGTGCCAGTAGCAAGGGGCGGGAGAGGATTCCGGAGCAGTTCTTC. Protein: CASSKGRERIPEQFF.

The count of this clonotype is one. The CDR3 bases are TGTGCCAGCAGTCAACGGACTAGCGGGAGCCACTCCTACAATGAGCAGTTCTTC. Protein product: CASSQRTSGSHSYNEQFF. The J gene is TRBJ2-1, the V gene TRBV28, with TRBD2 matching over 13 bases. CDR3 size: 18 residues. With 5 bases clipped from V and 0 bases from J, the junction kept 7 bases outside the gene matches. Germline CDR1 and CDR2: MDHEN and SYDVKM.

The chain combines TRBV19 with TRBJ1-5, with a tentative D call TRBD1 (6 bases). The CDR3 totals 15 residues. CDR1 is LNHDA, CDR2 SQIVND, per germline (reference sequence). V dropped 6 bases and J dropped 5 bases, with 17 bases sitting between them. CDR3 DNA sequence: TGTGCCAGTAGCGAGGGGGTCGGATTCTATCAGCCCCAGCATTTT. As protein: CASSEGVGFYQPQHF.

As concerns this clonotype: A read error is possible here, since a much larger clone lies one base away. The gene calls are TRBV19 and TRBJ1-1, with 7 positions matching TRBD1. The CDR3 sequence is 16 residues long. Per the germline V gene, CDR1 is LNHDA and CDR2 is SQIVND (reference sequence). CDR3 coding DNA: TGTGCCCGTAGCCCTTTGGGCAGGGGGGCAAACACTGAAGCTTTCTTT. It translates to CARSPLGRGANTEAFF.

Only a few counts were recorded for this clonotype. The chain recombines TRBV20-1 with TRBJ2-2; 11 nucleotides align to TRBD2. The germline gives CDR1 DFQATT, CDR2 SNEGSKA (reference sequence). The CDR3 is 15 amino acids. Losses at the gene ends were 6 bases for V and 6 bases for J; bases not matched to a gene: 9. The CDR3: CSASQPGLAAGELFF. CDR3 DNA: TGCAGTGCATCTCAACCGGGACTAGCGGCCGGGGAGCTGTTTTTT.